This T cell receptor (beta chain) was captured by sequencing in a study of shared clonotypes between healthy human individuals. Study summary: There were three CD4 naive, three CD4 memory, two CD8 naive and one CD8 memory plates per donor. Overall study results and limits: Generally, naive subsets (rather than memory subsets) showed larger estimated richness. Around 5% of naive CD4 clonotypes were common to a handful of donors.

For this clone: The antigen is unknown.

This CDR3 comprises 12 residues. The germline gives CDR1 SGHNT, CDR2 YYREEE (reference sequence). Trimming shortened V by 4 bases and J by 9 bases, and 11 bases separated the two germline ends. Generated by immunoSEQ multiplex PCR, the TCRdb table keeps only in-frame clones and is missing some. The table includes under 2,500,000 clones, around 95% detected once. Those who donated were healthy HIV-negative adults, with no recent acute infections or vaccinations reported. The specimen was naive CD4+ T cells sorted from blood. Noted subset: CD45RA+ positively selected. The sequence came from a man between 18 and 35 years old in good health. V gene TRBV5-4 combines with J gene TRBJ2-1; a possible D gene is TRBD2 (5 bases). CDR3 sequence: CASSPEAGEQFF. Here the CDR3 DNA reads TGTGCCAGCAGCCCTGAGGCGGGTGAGCAGTTCTTC.